This T cell receptor beta chain was found in a study of CXCR3-negative and CXCR3-positive naive CD8 T cells. Whole-study results and caveats: The TRBV-TRBJ usage of naive CXCR3-negative and CXCR3-positive cells was similar, but that of memory cells differed. The TRB CDR3s that CXCR3-positive naive cells carried were more hydrophobic than those of CXCR3-negative naive cells.

Libraries of TRB cDNA were made by 5' RACE and carried UMIs. TCRdb reprocessed the 5' RACE reads, keeping one entry per CDR3 protein, no DNA. This sample's table has some 150,000 distinct CDR3 sequences. Details on this clonotype: Its antigen is not known.

This CDR3 comprises 16 residues. Sequenced: naive CXCR3+ CD8+ T cells from blood. The sample's subset: CD45RO-CCR7+CD27+CD95- naive CD8+ T cells expressing CXCR3 (TNR3+). This receptor was identified in a human donor in good health. Some clones in this sample may be carry-over from other donors' samples. This rearrangement joins TRBV12-3 or TRBV12-4 to TRBJ2-7; checking the TCRdb D call of TRBD1 is not possible without DNA. CDR3 residues: CASSFRRDRMSYEQYF.